The TCR beta chain under discussion was sequenced for a study of T cells after yellow fever vaccination. Overall study results and limits: Clonotypes appearing in both CD4 and CD8 compartments existed, and their share was small. Most clones from primary vaccination resurfaced after the booster (around 95% CD4, 88% CD8). It was the secondary response that reached its peak faster, day 5 versus 15, but it was weaker.

This CDR3 region has 15 residues. V lost 4 bases and J 2 bases, leaving 13 bases between the germline ends. Germline loops: CDR1 ENHRY, CDR2 SYGVKD. In regard to this clonotype: What it recognizes is unknown.

The 5'RACE template-switching step produced TCR cDNA and added a universal primer site and UMIs. Via MiXCR, TCRdb re-called the 5' RACE reads, giving one row per CDR3 protein. The table shows around 310,000 distinct CDR3 sequences, with approximately 3.9% occurring only once. J is TRBJ2-3 and V is TRBV10-3; no firm D call. The receptor was derived from a man younger than 35 who received the YFV17D yellow fever vaccine. The sequencing here drew on PBMCs, taken 5 days after the yellow fever booster vaccination. The CDR3 protein is CAISGRATYTDTQYF. The DNA for the CDR3 is TGTGCCATCAGTGGGCGCGCCACTTACACAGATACGCAGTATTTT.